The 24 T cell receptor beta chains in this list originate from one sample, sequenced in a study of blood T cell repertoires in COVID-19. Profiling relied on immunoSEQ multiplex PCR, and the TCRdb table lists in-frame clones only, not all of them. The repertoire holds approximately 400,000 clones, with over 75% as singletons. Sequenced input: PBMCs or T cells enriched from blood (not recorded which). These receptors came from a man aged 30 to 45 who had recovered from COVID-19.

The chain employs TRBV15 and TRBJ2-1, with 10 nucleotides matching TRBD1. The CDR3 length is 17 residues. The germline V gene encodes CDR1 LNHNV and CDR2 YYDKDF (reference sequence). J lost 6 bases, V lost 0 bases, and 8 bases had no gene match. As DNA, the CDR3 is TGTGCCACCAGCAGAGATCCTCCTTGGACAGGGGGCAATGAGCAGTTCTTC. Residues: CATSRDPPWTGGNEQFF.

The chain uses TRBV3-1 (or the pseudogene TRBV3-2) and TRBJ2-3; 7 nucleotides match TRBD2. The CDR3 is made up of 14 amino acids. Germline V gene lookup returns CDR1 LGHDT and CDR2 YNNKEL (reference sequence). The V gene end was trimmed by 4 bases and the J gene end by 2 bases; junction bases not matched to a gene: 3. CDR3 sequence: CASSPSGPTDTQYF. CDR3 nucleotides: TGTGCCAGCAGCCCTAGCGGCCCCACAGATACGCAGTATTTT.

This chain uses TRBV9 with TRBJ1-1; no firm D call. The V and J ends lost 4 bases and 4 bases respectively, with 14 bases between them. The CDR3 is 14 amino acids. CDR1 and CDR2 from the germline V gene are SGDLS and YYNGEE. This CDR3 reads CASSNFGGSTEAFF. CDR3 DNA: TGTGCCAGCAGCAATTTTGGCGGATCCACTGAAGCTTTCTTT.

As for this clone: Other DNA sequences in the same sample also yield this CDR3. This chain links TRBV3-1 (or the pseudogene TRBV3-2) with TRBJ1-5; TRBD1 aligns across 10 bases. Germline V gene sequence: CDR1 LGHDT, CDR2 YNNKEL (reference sequence). Trimming cost V 3 bases and J 2 bases; bases outside gene matches: 1. The CDR3 has 15 residues. The CDR3 nucleotides are TGTGCCAGCAGCCAGACAGGGGGCGGCAATCAGCCCCAGCATTTT. This codes for CASSQTGGGNQPQHF.

This clone was detected a few times. V usage is TRBV9 and J usage is TRBJ1-4; D might be TRBD1 (5 bases). CDR1 and CDR2 (germline): SGDLS, YYNGEE. Trimming cost V 2 bases and J 1 base, with 6 bases left between them. CDR3 size: 14 residues. The CDR3 nucleotides are TGTGCCAGCAGCGTGGGGCAAACTAATGAAAAACTGTTTTTT. It encodes CASSVGQTNEKLFF.

In this sample, this clone turned up once. As DNA, the CDR3 is TGTGCCAGCAGCTCGGGATATACGGGCTATGGCTACACCTTC. Its translation is CASSSGYTGYGYTF. The rearrangement uses TRBV7-8 and TRBJ1-2, with D uncertain. V gave up 4 bases and J gave up 4 bases, with 13 bases separating them. The V gene's germline CDR1 is SGHVS and CDR2 FQNEAQ. The CDR3 totals 14 residues.

This chain uses TRBV4-1 with TRBJ1-6; D remains unclear. This CDR3 comprises 18 residues. Trimming cost V 0 bases and J 0 bases, with 12 bases left between them. The V gene's germline CDR1 is MGHRA and CDR2 YSYEKL. The CDR3 is CASSQDAGRSSYNSPLHF. The CDR3 bases are TGCGCCAGCAGCCAAGATGCGGGCAGAAGCTCCTATAATTCACCCCTCCACTTT.

The gene calls are TRBV7-9 and TRBJ2-2, with 9 bases fitting TRBD1. Germline V CDR1 and CDR2: SEHNR, FQNEAQ (reference sequence). The CDR3 extends over 17 amino acids. V dropped 6 bases and J dropped 6; count of bases not matched to a gene: 14. The CDR3 bases are TGTGCCAGCAGTTCTCCCCAAAGCCGGGACAGGGCCGGGGAGCTGTTTTTT. Translated: CASSSPQSRDRAGELFF.

V usage is TRBV11-3 and J usage is TRBJ2-2; a possible D gene is TRBD2 (5 bases). Germline V lookup: CDR1 SGHNT, CDR2 YENEEA. This CDR3 is built from 14 residues. V dropped 5 bases and J dropped 1 base, with 8 bases sitting between them. This chain's CDR3 is CASSKGLNTGELFF. CDR3 DNA sequence: TGTGCCAGCAGCAAAGGACTGAACACCGGGGAGCTGTTTTTT.

This chain joins TRBV5-4 and TRBJ1-1, with D possibly TRBD1 on 5 matching bases. The CDR3 spans 13 residues. CDR1 SGHNT and CDR2 YYREEE come from the germline V gene (reference sequence). The V end was cut by 5 bases, the J end by 8 bases, with 16 bases between. CDR3 in amino acids: CASRPNRTGEAFF. DNA for the CDR3: TGTGCCAGCAGACCCAACAGGACCGGCGAAGCTTTCTTT.

This clone was picked up one time. The chain combines TRBV4-2 with TRBJ2-1; D is uncertain. CDR1 and CDR2 from the germline V gene are LGHNA and YNFKEQ. The V end was cut by 0 bases, the J end by 3 bases, with 9 bases between. This CDR3 is 15 amino acids long. DNA for the CDR3: TGTGCCAGCAGCCAAGAATCAGGCCACTACAATGAGCAGTTCTTC. Translating it yields CASSQESGHYNEQFF.

V gene TRBV7-9 combines with J gene TRBJ1-4, with 11 bases fitting TRBD1. Germline CDR1 and CDR2: SEHNR and FQNEAQ (reference sequence). The CDR3 sequence is 15 residues long. The ends lost 6 bases at V and 8 bases at J; junction bases unmatched: 8. CDR3 nucleotides: TGTGCCAGCAGTATTGGACAGGGGGCGAACGAAAAACTGTTTTTT. Translation gives CASSIGQGANEKLFF.

In its sample, this clone was seen a few times. The chain carries TRBV5-1 and TRBJ1-2, with 8 bases lining up with TRBD1. This CDR3 is built from 15 residues. Germline V gene data show CDR1 as SGHRS and CDR2 as YFSETQ. The V segment lost 5 bases and the J segment 3 bases; nucleotides outside the gene matches: 9. CDR3: CASRIGQGGDYGYTF. The CDR3 DNA sequence: TGCGCCAGCAGGATAGGACAGGGTGGTGACTATGGCTACACCTTC.

This sequence joins TRBV9 and TRBJ1-2; D unresolved. CDR3 size: 15 residues. Germline V gene lookup returns CDR1 SGDLS and CDR2 YYNGEE. V was shortened by 3 bases and J by 8 bases, with 20 bases between the two germline ends. CDR3: CASSAGSGPGKGYTF. CDR3 nucleotide sequence: TGTGCCAGCAGCGCCGGAAGCGGACCGGGAAAAGGCTACACCTTC.

This chain links TRBV5-5 with TRBJ1-1; D remains ambiguous. This CDR3 has 14 residues. Germline values: CDR1 SGHKS, CDR2 YYEKEE (reference sequence). V dropped 1 base and J dropped 1 base, with 8 bases sitting between them. The CDR3 DNA reads as TGTGCCAGCAGCTTGTTGCAGGCGAACACTGAAGCTTTCTTT. Its translation: CASSLLQANTEAFF. The variable domain in full, with the rest retrieved from reference TRBV5-5 and TRBJ1-1, is DAGVTQSPTHLIKTRGQQVTLRCSPISGHKSVSWYQQVLGQGPQFIFQYYEKEERGRGNFPDRFSARQFPNYSSELNVNALLLGDSALYLCASSLLQANTEAFFGQGTRLTVV.

The chain combines TRBV4-3 with TRBJ1-1, with a tentative D call TRBD1 (5 bases). Germline V gives CDR1 LGHNA, CDR2 YSLEER. V lost 2 bases, J lost 8 bases, and 15 bases lay in between. This CDR3 contains 14 residues. The CDR3 loop reads CASSQTTGGVEAFF. The CDR3 coding sequence is TGCGCCAGCAGCCAAACCACCGGGGGGGTAGAAGCTTTCTTT.

The chain is built from TRBV11-1 and TRBJ2-1; D gene unclear. Germline loops: CDR1 SGHAT, CDR2 FQDESV (reference sequence). CDR3 length: 11 residues. Trimming left V 4 bases short and J 7 bases short, with 5 bases between. The CDR3 bases are TGTGCCAGCAGCTACCGGAATGAGCAGTTCTTC. Protein product: CASSYRNEQFF.

The chain carries TRBV18 and TRBJ1-5; 9 nucleotides agree with TRBD1. The V segment lost 2 bases and the J segment 3 bases; nucleotides outside the gene matches: 8. This CDR3 is built from 17 residues. Germline V gives CDR1 KGHSH, CDR2 LQKENI. CDR3 sequence: CASSPVPGTGNNQPQHF. The CDR3 coding sequence is TGTGCCAGCTCACCAGTCCCCGGGACAGGGAACAATCAGCCCCAGCATTTT. The full variable domain, rest sourced from reference TRBV18 and TRBJ1-5, is NAGVMQNPRHLVRRRGQEARLRCSPMKGHSHVYWYRQLPEEGLKFMVYLQKENIIDESGMPKERFSAEFPKEGPSILRIQQVVRGDSAAYFCASSPVPGTGNNQPQHFGDGTRLSIL.

This rearrangement joins TRBV4-2 to TRBJ1-1, with D possibly matching TRBD1 (5 bases). Looked up from germline, CDR1 is LGHNA and CDR2 is YNFKEQ. V lost 1 base and J lost 8, with 11 bases in between. The CDR3 sequence is 13 residues long. This CDR3 is CASSQALGGEAFF. DNA for the CDR3: TGTGCCAGCAGCCAAGCGTTGGGGGGGGAAGCTTTCTTT.

The CDR3 is CASSFRLQGAGGNTIYF. For the CDR3, the DNA is TGCGCCAGCAGCTTCCGACTACAGGGGGCAGGAGGAAACACCATATATTTT. J is TRBJ1-3 and V is TRBV4-1; TRBD1 agrees at 9 bases. This CDR3 spans 17 amino acids. V shed 5 bases and J 4 bases; nucleotides not matched to a gene: 12. Germline V lookup: CDR1 MGHRA, CDR2 YSYEKL.

The rearrangement joins TRBV7-2 to TRBJ2-2; 9 nucleotides line up with TRBD2. Germline values: CDR1 SGHTA, CDR2 FQGNSA. The CDR3 covers 16 residues. V was pared by 5 bases and J by 4 bases, with 8 bases of the junction left unmatched. The CDR3 nucleotides read TGTGCCAGCAGCCCCAGTCTAGCGGGGTCCACCGGGGAGCTGTTTTTT. This sequence encodes CASSPSLAGSTGELFF.

The genes are TRBV20-1 and TRBJ1-2; D not certain. The length of the CDR3 is 11 residues. Trimming took 6 bases from V and 2 from J, leaving 7 bases between them. Germline assignment: CDR1 DFQATT and CDR2 SNEGSKA (reference sequence). CDR3 coding DNA: TGCAGTGCCCATCGGAACTATGGCTACACCTTC. Translating it yields CSAHRNYGYTF.

This clone was counted once. This chain uses TRBV14 with TRBJ1-2; perhaps TRBD1 as D (5 bases). In germline, CDR1 is SGHDN, CDR2 FVKESK. The V end was cut by 4 bases, the J end by 8 bases, with 20 bases between. This CDR3 has 15 residues. The CDR3 loop reads CASSPLTGGLAGYTF. In DNA, the CDR3 is TGTGCCAGCAGCCCTCTCACCGGGGGTTTAGCGGGCTACACCTTC.

The V call is TRBV5-1, the J call TRBJ1-2; the match to TRBD1 covers 7 bases. The CDR3 is made up of 15 amino acids. Germline trimming cut 4 bases from V and 6 bases from J; bases unmatched to any gene: 12. Germline V gene data show CDR1 as SGHRS and CDR2 as YFSETQ. CDR3 bases: TGCGCCAGCAGCCTGGACAGGATGGCTTTTGATGGCTACACCTTC. Translation: CASSLDRMAFDGYTF.